A single sample gave rise to the 30 T cell receptor beta chains below, sequenced in a study of Ad26.COV2.S vaccination and SARS-CoV-2 variants. Libraries were prepared by immunoSEQ multiplex PCR; TCRdb keeps only in-frame clonotypes and omits some of them. The data hold 97,000 or so clones, with over 60% observed a single time. Source: peripheral blood, taken after recovery from COVID-19. The receptors here all came from a human donor who had recovered from COVID-19.

This clone was seen a single time. CDR3 region: CASRLGQGGYGYTF. CDR3 bases: TGTGCCAGCAGGCTTGGACAGGGGGGCTATGGCTACACCTTC. The V gene is TRBV28, the J gene TRBJ1-2; 10 nucleotides align to TRBD1. The CDR3 contains 14 residues. CDR1 is MDHEN and CDR2 is SYDVKM in the germline V gene. J gave up 4 bases and V 6 bases, and 5 bases lay outside the gene matches.

This chain joins TRBV28 and TRBJ1-2; no firm D call. V lost 7 bases and J 4 bases, leaving 19 bases between the germline ends. The CDR3 contains 15 residues. CDR1 MDHEN and CDR2 SYDVKM come from the germline V gene. The CDR3 sequence is CASTTSPVGVYGYTF. The CDR3 DNA reads as TGTGCCAGCACCACCTCTCCCGTCGGAGTCTATGGCTACACCTTC.

J is TRBJ2-1 and V is TRBV2; TRBD2 matches 10 bases. Germline lookup yields CDR1 SNHLY and CDR2 FYNNEI. The J segment lost 6 bases and the V segment lost 7 bases, leaving 12 bases of the junction unmatched. CDR3 length: 16 residues. CDR3: CASILRRGLASNEQFF. The CDR3 nucleotides are TGTGCCAGCATCCTTCGTCGGGGACTAGCGTCCAATGAGCAGTTCTTC.

The chain couples TRBV18 to TRBJ1-2; D gene uncertain. The ends were cut back, 2 bases at V and 4 bases at J, with 17 bases in the middle. Germline CDR1 and CDR2: KGHSH and LQKENI. The CDR3 is 16 residues long. In DNA form, the CDR3 reads TGTGCCAGCTCACCAAGGGTTAAGGGTGAGGGCTATGGCTACACCTTC. It encodes CASSPRVKGEGYGYTF.

This chain links TRBV7-9 with TRBJ2-1, with TRBD2 matching 8 bases. Trimming took 7 bases from V and 7 from J; bases not matched to a gene: 21. Germline V gene data show CDR1 as SEHNR and CDR2 as FQNEAQ (reference sequence). The CDR3 runs 18 residues. This CDR3 reads CASNLGLGRGGPENEQFF. The DNA of the CDR3 is TGTGCCAGCAACCTAGGTCTGGGTCGGGGGGGCCCAGAGAATGAGCAGTTCTTC.

The V call is TRBV4-2, the J call TRBJ2-5, with 11 positions matching TRBD2. Unmatched junction bases numbered 5, after V lost 1 base and J lost 7 bases. From germline, CDR1 is LGHNA and CDR2 YNFKEQ. The CDR3 is made up of 15 amino acids. The chain's CDR3 is CASSQGTSGGGTQYF. The CDR3 DNA reads as TGTGCCAGCAGCCAAGGAACTAGCGGGGGCGGGACCCAGTACTTC.

By proportion, this clone is medium-sized. The rearrangement uses TRBV30 and TRBJ1-2; no reliable D call. The CDR3 sequence is 16 residues long. CDR1 GTSNPN and CDR2 SVGIG come from the germline V gene (reference sequence). Trimming took off 0 bases at V and 3 bases at J, with 17 bases between the two ends. In DNA form, the CDR3 reads TGTGCCTGGAGTGTATTGGGAAGAGGGATGGACTATGGCTACACCTTC. Translating it yields CAWSVLGRGMDYGYTF.

The chain's CDR3 is CASSDSGGLFYEQYF. DNA for the CDR3: TGCGCCAGCAGTGATTCGGGGGGTTTATTCTACGAGCAGTACTTC. This chain links TRBV10-1 with TRBJ2-7; the match to TRBD2 covers 7 bases. J lost 3 bases, V lost 3 bases, and 8 bases had no gene match. Germline loops: CDR1 WNHNN, CDR2 SYGVQD (reference sequence). The CDR3 has 15 residues.

This clone has a handful of counts. The V and J genes are TRBV5-1 and TRBJ1-6; D possibly corresponds to TRBD1 (5 bases). V was clipped by 3 bases and J by 9 bases, with 16 bases between them. Germline-derived CDR1 and CDR2 are SGHRS and YFSETQ. The CDR3 has 15 amino acids. The CDR3 coding sequence is TGCGCCAGCAGCTGGGCTGGGGCCGGGGGTTCACCCCTCCACTTT. Translating gives CASSWAGAGGSPLHF.

The rearrangement uses TRBV6-6 and TRBJ2-2; possible D gene TRBD1, 6 bases. The CDR3 is 15 amino acids. The germline gives CDR1 MNHNY, CDR2 SVGAGI (reference sequence). V dropped 2 bases and J dropped 5 bases, with 12 bases sitting between them. The DNA for the CDR3 is TGTGCCAGCAGTTACACCGAGAGGGGGACCGGGGAGCTGTTTTTT. Translation: CASSYTERGTGELFF.

The chain joins TRBV11-2 to TRBJ1-5; no clear D gene. The V end was cut by 4 bases, the J end by 3 bases, with 13 bases between. Germline V gene sequence: CDR1 SGHAT, CDR2 FQNNGV. This CDR3 spans 15 amino acids. The CDR3 region has the DNA TGTGCCAGCAGCTCTGGGCCGGGTTACAATCAGCCCCAGCATTTT. It is translated as CASSSGPGYNQPQHF. Full variable domain (outside the CDR3, taken from reference TRBV11-2 and TRBJ1-5): EAGVAQSPRYKIIEKRQSVAFWCNPISGHATLYWYQQILGQGPKLLIQFQNNGVVDDSQLPKDRFSAERLKGVDSTLKIQPAKLEDSAVYLCASSSGPGYNQPQHFGDGTRLSIL.

This rearrangement joins TRBV27 to TRBJ2-2; TRBD2 matches at 7 bases. The CDR3 runs to 16 residues. V was clipped by 5 bases and J by 1 base; unmatched bases: 7. Germline V gene lookup returns CDR1 MNHEY and CDR2 SMNVEV (reference sequence). CDR3 sequence (DNA): TGTGCCAGCAGTGCTGTAGCGGGTGTGAACACCGGGGAGCTGTTTTTT. Its translation: CASSAVAGVNTGELFF.

V and J are TRBV4-2 and TRBJ1-5; D possibly corresponds to TRBD1 (6 bases). CDR1 is LGHNA, CDR2 YNFKEQ, per germline. The CDR3 runs to 16 residues. Trimming took 0 bases from V and 1 from J, leaving 10 bases between them. This CDR3 is CASSQDMQGSNQPQHF. The CDR3 coding sequence is TGTGCCAGCAGCCAAGATATGCAGGGGAGCAATCAGCCCCAGCATTTT.

This clone was seen more than once but under ten times. The same CDR3 arises from other DNA sequences in this sample as well. J is TRBJ1-5 and V is TRBV4-2; tentatively, D is TRBD1 (5 bases). The germline CDR1 and CDR2 sequences are LGHNA and YNFKEQ. The V gene lost 0 bases and the J gene lost 5 bases, with 11 bases spanning the gap. CDR3 length: 15 amino acids. CDR3 region: CASSQDAGVDQPQHF. The CDR3 bases are TGTGCCAGCAGCCAAGATGCGGGGGTTGATCAGCCCCAGCATTTT.

The rearrangement links TRBV12-3 or TRBV12-4 to TRBJ1-1; 7 nucleotides match TRBD1. With V trimmed by 6 bases and J by 6 bases, 4 bases remained unmatched. The CDR3 sequence is 12 residues long. The CDR3 DNA reads TGTGCCAGCAGGGGACAGACGCCTGAAGCTTTCTTT. Amino acids: CASRGQTPEAFF.

The genes are TRBV10-1 and TRBJ2-7, with D perhaps matching TRBD1 or TRBD2 (5 bases each). Germline values: CDR1 WNHNN, CDR2 SYGVQD (reference sequence). Trimming removed 0 bases at V and 2 bases at J, with 11 bases between. There are 15 residues in the CDR3. The CDR3 DNA reads as TGCGCCAGCAGTGAGTCGAGAGGGGCCCCCTACGAGCAGTACTTC. It codes for CASSESRGAPYEQYF.

This clone is a singleton in its sample. The DNA of the CDR3 is TGTGCCAGCAGCCAAGACCCCGGGGAGCTGTTTTTT. Translated, it gives CASSQDPGELFF. This chain uses TRBV3-1 (or the pseudogene TRBV3-2) with TRBJ2-2; D call uncertain. The V end was cut by 0 bases, the J end by 6 bases, with 2 bases between. Germline assignment: CDR1 LGHDT and CDR2 YNNKEL (reference sequence). The CDR3 is 12 residues long.

The genes are TRBV4-1 and TRBJ2-1; 9 bases are shared with TRBD1. There are 16 residues in the CDR3. Unmatched junction bases numbered 9, after V lost 4 bases and J lost 5 bases. Germline V lookup: CDR1 MGHRA, CDR2 YSYEKL. In nucleotides, the CDR3 is TGCGCCAGCAGCCGACGTTCGGACAGGGGTGACAATGAGCAGTTCTTC. Protein sequence: CASSRRSDRGDNEQFF.

Regarding this clone: This sample includes further DNA sequences coding for the same CDR3. The chain joins TRBV11-2 to TRBJ2-5; D is uncertain. Trimming removed 6 bases at V and 2 bases at J, with 4 bases between. The germline gives CDR1 SGHAT, CDR2 FQNNGV. The length of the CDR3 is 11 residues. The CDR3 nucleotides read TGTGCCAGCAGTTTTCAAGAGACCCAGTACTTC. Encoded protein: CASSFQETQYF. The full variable domain, with the rest looked up from reference TRBV11-2 and TRBJ2-5, is EAGVAQSPRYKIIEKRQSVAFWCNPISGHATLYWYQQILGQGPKLLIQFQNNGVVDDSQLPKDRFSAERLKGVDSTLKIQPAKLEDSAVYLCASSFQETQYFGPGTRLLVL.

The gene calls are TRBV28 and TRBJ1-4; D perhaps matches TRBD1 (5 bases). Germline V gene sequence: CDR1 MDHEN, CDR2 SYDVKM. The length of the CDR3 is 15 residues. The germline V and J ends were trimmed by 8 bases and 5 bases, with 18 bases remaining between them. CDR3 protein: CASRNRRGGNEKLFF. The CDR3 nucleotides read TGTGCCAGCCGCAACCGTCGGGGGGGAAATGAAAAACTGTTTTTT.

The CDR3 is CASGLFVVGAGYTF. The CDR3 DNA follows: TGTGCTAGTGGTCTCTTCGTGGTCGGCGCAGGCTACACCTTC. The chain combines TRBV12-5 with TRBJ1-2; no clear D gene. Per the germline V gene, CDR1 is LGHNT and CDR2 is FRNRAP. This CDR3 has 14 residues. The V end was cut by 5 bases, the J end by 8 bases, with 18 bases between.

The CDR3 spells CASATSGGFPDTQYF. The CDR3 DNA reads as TGTGCCAGCGCGACTAGCGGGGGATTCCCGGATACGCAGTATTTT. The chain has TRBV13 and TRBJ2-3; 12 bases are a match to TRBD2. Germline V gene data show CDR1 as PRHDT and CDR2 as FYEKMQ (reference sequence). The CDR3 is 15 residues long. The junction had 9 bases not matched to a gene; V was cut back by 8 bases and J by 6 bases.

The V call is TRBV5-4, the J call TRBJ1-2; D not resolved. The germline V gene encodes CDR1 SGHNT and CDR2 YYREEE (reference sequence). CDR3 length: 15 amino acids. The germline V and J ends were trimmed by 0 bases and 4 bases, with 13 bases remaining between them. For the CDR3, the DNA is TGTGCCAGCAGCTTGGACAATTCCTTATTCTATGGCTACACCTTC. Amino acid sequence: CASSLDNSLFYGYTF. Drawing the rest from reference TRBV5-4 and TRBJ1-2, the complete variable domain is ETGVTQSPTHLIKTRGQQVTLRCSSQSGHNTVSWYQQALGQGPQFIFQYYREEENGRGNFPPRFSGLQFPNYSSELNVNALELDDSALYLCASSLDNSLFYGYTFGSGTRLTVV.

The CDR3 bases are TGTGCCAGCAGCCGAGCTGGGGGTGAAGCTTACGAGCAGTACTTC. Translation gives CASSRAGGEAYEQYF. The chain carries TRBV7-8 and TRBJ2-7; possibly TRBD1 or TRBD2 for D (5 bases each). Trimming pared 5 bases from V and 4 bases from J, leaving 18 bases between. Germline CDR1 and CDR2: SGHVS and FQNEAQ. This CDR3 contains 15 residues. Based on the CDR3 plus reference TRBV7-8 and TRBJ2-7, the full variable domain is GAGVSQSPRYKVAKRGQDVALRCDPISGHVSLFWYQQALGQGPEFLTYFQNEAQLDKSGLPSDRFFAERPEGSVSTLKIQRTQQEDSAVYLCASSRAGGEAYEQYFGPGTRLTVT.

The chain joins TRBV30 to TRBJ1-4; 8 positions agree with TRBD1. Trimming removed 5 bases from V and 7 bases from J; junction bases left unmatched: 9. This CDR3 region has 14 residues. Looked up from germline, CDR1 is GTSNPN and CDR2 is SVGIG (reference sequence). In DNA form, the CDR3 reads TGTGCCTGGCGGTCGGCAGGGGGCATTGAAAAACTGTTTTTT. Encoded protein: CAWRSAGGIEKLFF.

The chain couples TRBV7-3 to TRBJ2-2; maybe TRBD2 (6 bases). Trimming took off 3 bases at V and 3 bases at J, with 11 bases between the two ends. Germline V lookup: CDR1 SGHTA, CDR2 FQGTGA. The CDR3 length is 15 residues. CDR3 protein: CASSFGGAHTGELFF. The CDR3 DNA is TGTGCCAGCAGCTTCGGGGGTGCGCACACCGGGGAGCTGTTTTTT.

Only one count was recorded for this clone. The rearrangement links TRBV5-1 to TRBJ1-1; D not resolved. CDR1 SGHRS and CDR2 YFSETQ come from the germline V gene. This CDR3 is 14 amino acids long. V lost 4 bases and J 5 bases, leaving 15 bases between the germline ends. CDR3 nucleotides: TGCGCCAGCAGCGAAGGACCCTCGGGTACTGAAGCTTTCTTT. Translation: CASSEGPSGTEAFF.

The V and J genes are TRBV10-3 and TRBJ2-7; 11 bases match TRBD1. With V trimmed by 2 bases and J by 5 bases, 8 bases remained unmatched. Germline CDR1 is ENHRY and CDR2 is SYGVKD. This CDR3 spans 16 amino acids. This CDR3 reads CAISEGGTGGIHEQYF. DNA for the CDR3: TGTGCCATCAGTGAGGGAGGGACAGGGGGTATCCACGAGCAGTACTTC.

The chain joins TRBV24-1 to TRBJ2-7; 10 bases agree with TRBD1. The trim removed 4 bases at V and 6 bases at J, leaving 2 bases unmatched. Looked up from germline, CDR1 is KGHDR and CDR2 is SFDVKD. This CDR3 region has 13 residues. Here the CDR3 reads CATSDGTGAEQYF. Written as DNA, the CDR3 is TGTGCCACCAGTGACGGGACAGGGGCCGAGCAGTACTTC.

This chain joins TRBV30 and TRBJ2-2; 11 bases are shared with TRBD1. V lost 4 bases, J lost 4 bases, and 14 bases stayed unmatched. Germline CDR1 and CDR2: GTSNPN and SVGIG (reference sequence). This CDR3 comprises 18 residues. CDR3 region: CAWKRGDRGVSSTGELFF. In nucleotides, the CDR3 is TGTGCCTGGAAACGGGGGGACAGGGGGGTCTCGAGCACCGGGGAGCTGTTTTTT.